This TCR beta chain was sequenced during a study of blood T cell repertoires in COVID-19. As for the study in general: The samples span acute and convalescent COVID-19 from the United States, Italy and Spain. The analysed material was cDNA or gDNA that came from T cells, B-cell-depleted T cells, or PBMCs.

The CDR3 covers 12 residues. Germline lookup yields CDR1 LNHDA and CDR2 SQIVND (reference sequence). V lost 3 bases, J lost 10 bases, and 10 bases lay in between. Original data processing: Amplification of reference gene primers provided the estimated nucleated cell counts. Here immunoSEQ multiplex PCR was the method, and the copy in TCRdb shows in-frame clones only, minus some. The V and J calls and clone size come from that table; D and trimming were worked out from the DNA. Among more than 150,000 clones, around 84% were seen once, and the ten largest hold 5.5% to 7%. The rearrangement uses TRBV19 and TRBJ2-1, with D possibly matching TRBD2 (5 bases). The sample comprised peripheral blood. The TCR sequence derives from a man over 45 with active or convalescent COVID-19. The CDR3 coding sequence is TGTGCCAGTAGTATCCAGTCTAGCGAGCAGTTCTTC. Protein sequence: CASSIQSSEQFF.